The TCR beta chain described here comes from a study of blood T cell repertoires in COVID-19. Germline values: CDR1 MNHEY, CDR2 SVGEGT. Trimming at V came to 4 bases and at J to 5 bases, leaving 5 bases not matched to a gene. CDR3 length: 14 residues. Repertoires were generated with immunoSEQ multiplex PCR, while TCRdb's copy carries only in-frame clones and drops some. The data show 200,000 to 250,000 clones, with around nine tenths seen just once and approximately 14% held by the top ten. The V gene is TRBV6-2 or TRBV6-3, the J gene TRBJ2-5; 9 nucleotides align to TRBD2. The clonotype comes from a woman between 45 and 60 years old with acute COVID-19. The sequencing sample was made of PBMCs or T cells enriched from blood (not recorded which). DNA for the CDR3: TGTGCCAGCAGTTCCTGGACTAGCGCGGAGACCCAGTACTTC. Encoded protein: CASSSWTSAETQYF.